One sample yielded the 10 T cell receptor beta chains listed below, sequenced in a study of metastatic and nonmetastatic thyroid tumors. From the PCR reads, TCRdb re-called clones with MiXCR. The sample includes over 9,500 clones, roughly a quarter of them seen just once. The entire patient cohort was treatment-naive prior to thyroid surgery. Sample: tumor tissue. Every receptor here comes from a female donor with papillary thyroid cancer or a benign thyroid nodule (not recorded which). Some clones in this sample may be carry-over from other donors' samples.

This clone was seen at least ten times. V gene TRBV27 combines with J gene TRBJ1-4; TRBD1 matches 7 bases. CDR3 length: 17 residues. Germline V lookup: CDR1 MNHEY, CDR2 SMNVEV (reference sequence). V gave up 5 bases and J gave up 7 bases; unmatched junction bases: 16. The CDR3 coding sequence is TGTGCCAGCAGTAAAGGCCCACTACAGGGGAAGGGTGAAAAACTGTTTTTT. Its translation is CASSKGPLQGKGEKLFF. Using reference TRBV27 and TRBJ1-4 for the parts outside the CDR3, the full variable domain is EAQVTQNPRYLITVTGKKLTVTCSQNMNHEYMSWYRQDPGLGLRQIYYSMNVEVTDKGDVPEGYKVSRKEKRNFPLILESPSPNQTSLYFCASSKGPLQGKGEKLFFGSGTQLSVL.

The table lists this clone with a few counts. The chain uses TRBV6-4 and TRBJ1-3, with a possible D match to TRBD1 (6 bases). This CDR3 region has 15 residues. CDR1 and CDR2 (germline): MRHNA, SNTAGT. Trimming removed 6 bases from V and 1 base from J, with 13 bases in between. CDR3 protein: CASSRDRTSGNTIYF. The CDR3 bases are TGTGCCAGCAGCCGCGACAGGACATCTGGAAACACCATATATTTT.

This clone was seen once. For the CDR3, the DNA is TGTGCCAGCAGCTCCGGGACGGGAGAGAACACCGGGGAGCTGTTTTTT. Its protein is CASSSGTGENTGELFF. This chain links TRBV13 with TRBJ2-2; weak D call: TRBD2 (6 bases). The CDR3 covers 16 residues. Trimming removed 4 bases from V and 1 base from J, with 13 bases in between. The V gene's germline CDR1 is PRHDT and CDR2 FYEKMQ (reference sequence).

This clone is medium-sized within its sample. The V gene is TRBV19, the J gene TRBJ2-2; 10 bases line up with TRBD1. This CDR3 comprises 16 residues. The ends lost 5 bases at V and 4 bases at J; junction bases unmatched: 7. CDR1 LNHDA and CDR2 SQIVND come from the germline V gene (reference sequence). In nucleotides, the CDR3 is TGTGCCAGTAGTCCGCGACAGGGGGCGCTCACCGGGGAGCTGTTTTTT. Its translation: CASSPRQGALTGELFF.

This clone was seen ten or more times. The chain recombines TRBV7-9 with TRBJ1-5; D unresolved. V lost 0 bases to trimming and J lost 5 bases, with 5 bases between them. Looked up from germline, CDR1 is SEHNR and CDR2 is FQNEAQ (reference sequence). This CDR3 is built from 13 residues. The DNA for the CDR3 is TGTGCCAGCAGCTTAGCCCAATATCAGCCCCAGCATTTT. Amino acids: CASSLAQYQPQHF.

This clone was observed a few times. Being one base from a much bigger clone, this may be a read error. Other nucleotide sequences in the sample specify the same CDR3. For the CDR3, the DNA is TGTGCCACCAGCCGCCGGGACGGCCGGGATGAACAGTTCTTC. Its translation: CATSRRDGRDEQFF. This chain uses TRBV15 with TRBJ2-1; D possibly uses TRBD1 or TRBD2 (5 bases each). Germline CDR1 is LNHNV and CDR2 is YYDKDF (reference sequence). The CDR3 extends over 14 amino acids.

This clone was picked up many times. The chain recombines TRBV19 with TRBJ2-2; no firm D call. V lost 6 bases and J lost 1, with 9 bases in between. There are 14 residues in the CDR3. From germline, CDR1 is LNHDA and CDR2 SQIVND (reference sequence). The CDR3 DNA follows: TGTGCCAGTAGGGACGGGCAGAACACCGGGGAGCTGTTTTTT. Amino acid sequence: CASRDGQNTGELFF.

The chain uses TRBV30 and TRBJ1-2; D remains ambiguous. There are 13 residues in the CDR3. The V gene's germline CDR1 is GTSNPN and CDR2 SVGIG (reference sequence). The germline V and J ends were trimmed by 2 bases and 3 bases, with 10 bases remaining between them. DNA for the CDR3: TGTGCCTGGAGTAGCGGGCTCGACTATGGCTACACCTTC. Its translation: CAWSSGLDYGYTF. The full variable domain, its missing parts supplied by reference TRBV30 and TRBJ1-2, is SQTIHQWPATLVQPVGSPLSLECTVEGTSNPNLYWYRQAAGRGLQLLFYSVGIGQISSEVPQNLSASRPQDRQFILSSKKLLLSDSGFYLCAWSSGLDYGYTFGSGTRLTVV.

V gene TRBV15 combines with J gene TRBJ1-5; 9 nucleotides match TRBD1. This CDR3 region has 16 residues. With 4 bases clipped from V and 10 bases from J, the junction kept 14 bases outside the gene matches. Germline assignment: CDR1 LNHNV and CDR2 YYDKDF (reference sequence). For the CDR3, the DNA is TGTGCCACCAGCATAGACCCGGGACAGGGCGGCCATCCCCAGCATTTT. Residues: CATSIDPGQGGHPQHF.

The sample holds many counts of this clone. This chain uses TRBV28 with TRBJ2-5, with 9 bases fitting TRBD1. The CDR3 runs to 13 residues. From germline, CDR1 is MDHEN and CDR2 SYDVKM. The V and J ends lost 9 bases and 2 bases, in that order; junction bases with no gene match: 4. The CDR3 DNA is TGTGCCAGTTACAGGGGGCGGCAAGAGACCCAGTACTTC. It encodes CASYRGRQETQYF.